The clone carrying this T cell receptor beta chain was recorded a few times. The antigen is unknown. These data are taken from a study of regulatory T cells in long-lasting Graves disease. Whole-study results and caveats: Persistent disease favored TRBV28, TRBJ1-2 and TRBJ2-5.

Arm-PCR of CDR3 regions and iRepertoire HTBI primers were the basis on which TCR beta libraries were built. In TCRdb, the multiplex PCR reads were re-called with MiXCR into one record per CDR3 protein. The data contain 500,000 to 700,000 distinct CDR3 sequences, 30% of them singletons. The time point: persistent/refractory GD, antithyroid drugs over 5 years with positive TRAb. Extracted RNA from PBMCs served as the source of the TCR library. The germline V gene has CDR1 SGHAT and CDR2 FQNNGV. The CDR3 sequence is 15 residues long. Between the trimmed V and J ends, which lost 5 bases and 1 base, there was a span of 14 bases.

The V call is TRBV11-2, the J call TRBJ1-1; D is unclear. The source was peripheral blood mononuclear cells (PBMCs), collected when the disease was refractory, from a patient treated with antithyroid drugs. The sequence came from a female donor with Graves disease. The CDR3 is CASSPAAFRNTEAFF. The DNA for the CDR3 is TGTGCCAGCAGCCCAGCAGCGTTTCGGAACACTGAAGCTTTCTTT.